The rows below give T cell receptor beta chains drawn from one sample of a study of radiation and T cells in renal cell carcinoma. Using immunoSEQ multiplex PCR, the repertoire was profiled, and TCRdb retains in-frame clones only, with some absent. This sample has about 49,000 clones, with about 80% found just once. Source: blood, taken from a patient whose treatment included radiotherapy and nephrectomy. These receptor sequences come from a woman in her 70s with renal cell carcinoma. The CDR3 runs from the conserved cysteine through the conserved F or W. The D gene is left open where the match is weak. Not all rows give a size; the values are once, few, many and, for expanded clones, a class.

V	D	J	size	DNA	CDR3
TRBV11-2	-	TRBJ1-1	-	TGTGCCAGCAGCTTAGGGGCCGGTGTCACTGAAGCTTTCTTT	CASSLGAGVTEAFF
TRBV5-1	-	TRBJ2-1	many	TGCGCCAGCAGCTTGGGGGCCCCCAATGAGCAGTTCTTC	CASSLGAPNEQFF
TRBV4-1	-	TRBJ2-1	-	TGCGCCAGCAGCCAAACAGTTGCGGGGGAGCAGTTCTTC	CASSQTVAGEQFF
TRBV7-8	TRBD1	TRBJ1-2	-	TGTGCCAGCAGATGGACAGGGGCCTCGGACGGCTACACCTTC	CASRWTGASDGYTF
TRBV6-5	-	TRBJ1-2	-	TGTGCCAGCAGTTACGAGGGGGGTGCCTATGGCTACACCTTC	CASSYEGGAYGYTF
TRBV4-2	-	TRBJ2-1	-	TGTGCCAGCAGCCATCCTACAGGGAATGAGCAGTTCTTC	CASSHPTGNEQFF
TRBV29-1	TRBD2	TRBJ2-3	-	TGCAGCACATCCGGGACTAGCTACACAGATACGCAGTATTTT	CSTSGTSYTDTQYF
TRBV23-1	TRBD1	TRBJ2-7	-	TGCGCCAGCAGTCAATCCGTTCAGGGGGTCTACGAGCAGTACTTC	CASSQSVQGVYEQYF
TRBV7-2	-	TRBJ1-5	-	TGTGCCAGCAGCTACAATGACAATCAGCCCCAGCATTTT	CASSYNDNQPQHF
TRBV5-1	TRBD1	TRBJ1-1	few	TGCGCCAGCAGCTTAGATCTTACAGGGGGCCGGGGCACTGAAGCTTTCTTT	CASSLDLTGGRGTEAFF
TRBV7-9	TRBD2	TRBJ2-2	-	TGTGCCAGCAGCTTACGGCTAGCGGGGGGCAACACCGGGGAGCTGTTTTTT	CASSLRLAGGNTGELFF
TRBV6-5	TRBD2	TRBJ2-1	-	TGTGCCAGCACCAGGACTAGCGGGAACAATGAGCAGTTCTTC	CASTRTSGNNEQFF
TRBV7-9	-	TRBJ1-2	-	TGTGCCAGCAGCTTGGCGGCCCCCTATGGCTACACCTTC	CASSLAAPYGYTF
TRBV9	-	TRBJ2-7	-	TGTGCCAGCAGCGTAGATGGAGGGGGGCTCGAGCAGTACTTC	CASSVDGGGLEQYF
TRBV9	-	TRBJ2-7	-	TGTGCCAGCAGCGCAGGACCCGGCTACGAGCAGTACTTC	CASSAGPGYEQYF